This T cell receptor (beta chain) stems from a study of T cell responses to AZD1222 COVID-19 vaccine (dated by TCRdb to the early 2020s). Some background on the complete study: A total of 233 trial participants underwent TCR sequencing, of whom roughly 210 had received two doses of AZD1222 and some 25 had received two doses of the MenACWY control vaccine. Trial participants were enrolled into age subgroups of 18-55, 56-69 and 70-plus years, which contained about 150, 28 and 57 TCR-sequenced participants, respectively. Paper-wide results and their limitations: In the small 56-69-year group, the increase in depth fell short of significance, most likely because of low power. Because no day 14 peak-response samples were available, the repertoires could be characterized only after the peak T cell response. Epitopes outside the regions mutated in the B.1.351 and B.1.1.7 variants were reportedly recognized by nearly half of the unique spike-specific TCRs. After two AZD1222 doses, both the breadth and the depth of spike-specific TCRs were significantly higher than at day 0 and than in MenACWY recipients. Most participants were white British and females outnumbered males, and the authors suggested that clonal diversity may have been underestimated. The whole spike protein was spanned by vaccine-associated CD4 TCRs, and dominant responses were seen in regions 160-218 and 743-854. Conclusions about previously exposed vaccinees are limited because only a handful of AZD1222 recipients were SARS-CoV-2 seropositive at baseline.

V ends up 4 bases short and J 5 bases short, with an unmatched junction base count of 11. From the cysteine up to the phenylalanine, the CDR3 has a length of 16 residues. CDR3 DNA only is kept here, 48 bases in frame from base 1. According to the germline V gene, CDR1 reads SGHNT and CDR2 reads YENEEA. The CDR3 regions of human TCRbeta chains were analyzed by immunosequencing. In the paper's pipeline: TCRs in the repertoires were compared against a reference library of SARS-CoV-2-specific TCRs that had been generated with the MIRA antigen-specificity platform. Breadth was defined as the fraction of unique TCRs that were SARS-CoV-2-associated, and depth was defined as the fraction of total T cells that were SARS-CoV-2-associated. Using the MIRA data, each spike-specific TCR was mapped to the spike region that the TCR reacts to and placed in a CD4 or CD8 class. Log10-transformed breadth and depth values were compared by one-way ANOVA with Sidak's multiple comparisons tests. Held by TCRdb, this immuneACCESS table contains in-frame sequences only and omits some clones. Under half of the omission traces to an unresolved V gene where checked; the cause of the rest is unknown. Clonal size and the V and J genes are those of that table, whereas D and trimming came from the DNA. The sample has 150,000 to 180,000 clones on record, 86% of them singletons. The ten largest clones add up to 5.5% of the sample.

This clone has a handful of counts. There is no known antigen for this receptor. One base away there is no much larger clone; base qualities are not given. Read against the paper, the sample's time point label means: baseline before first vaccination. The sample's treatment or condition label is to be understood as: meningococcal conjugate vaccine given as trial control. The vaccinee samples were drawn from two UK trials, COV001 and COV002, one of which was a single-blind randomized controlled phase 2/3 trial testing AZD1222 (ChAdOx1 nCoV-19) in healthy adults. For TCRbeta chain sequencing, PBMC samples from trial participants were taken at day 0 and at day 28 after the second dose.

The TCR was taken from an adult in good health. The sequenced sample was peripheral blood, obtained on day 0 of MenACWY control vaccination. The chain was built from TRBV11-3 and TRBJ1-1; 9 bases in the junction line up with TRBD1. The CDR3 region has the sequence CASSYLSGTGRTEAFF. The base sequence is TGTGCCAGCAGCTACCTCTCTGGGACAGGGCGGACTGAAGCTTTCTTT.